The T cell receptor beta chain under discussion was sequenced for a study of T cells in Graves' hyperthyroidism and ophthalmopathy. The overall study: It was at initial diagnosis, before any treatment, that peripheral blood was collected.

Ten or more counts support this clonotype. For ophthalmopathy patients, the Clinical Activity Score was at least 3 and the NOSPECS grade at least 4; duration was under 3 months. TCR beta CDR3 sequences were amplified from RNA transcripts. An initial round of RT-PCR targeting the TCR CDR3 relied on the HTBI primer set. TCRdb passed the multiplex PCR reads through MiXCR, listing each CDR3 protein once. The sample lists 360,000 or so distinct CDR3 sequences; less than 20% were seen once. The CDR3 runs 13 residues. V lost 6 bases to trimming and J lost 5 bases; unmatched junction nucleotides: 6. The source is a woman in her thirties or forties with Graves' ophthalmopathy. The genes are TRBV12-3 or TRBV12-4 and TRBJ2-5; 7 bases map to TRBD2. Sequenced material: blood. The DNA of the CDR3 is TGTGCCAGCAGACCGACTAGCAGTGAGACCCAGTACTTC. Translating it yields CASRPTSSETQYF.